These 23 T cell receptor beta chains originate from one sample sequenced in a study of cytomegalovirus exposure and HLA in healthy donors. The primer mix had 60 Vbeta and 13 Jbeta primers. The data were produced by immunoSEQ multiplex PCR, yet TCRdb's version contains in-frame clones alone and is incomplete. The sample has fewer than 180,000 clones; 79% are singletons. What was sequenced was PBMCs. The receptor set was obtained from a human donor in good health.

The genes are TRBV2 and TRBJ2-1; TRBD2 aligns across 15 bases. CDR3 length: 18 amino acids. The germline V gene encodes CDR1 SNHLY and CDR2 FYNNEI. V trimming: 7 bases; J trimming: 7 bases; junction bases outside the gene matches: 14. For the CDR3, the DNA is TGTGCCAGCAATTTGGGACTAGCGGGGGGCCGCCGGTTTAATGAGCAGTTCTTC. This sequence encodes CASNLGLAGGRRFNEQFF.

V gene TRBV27 combines with J gene TRBJ2-7; 10 bases are a match to TRBD1. Germline V gives CDR1 MNHEY, CDR2 SMNVEV (reference sequence). The CDR3 consists of 14 residues. The junction had 2 bases not matched to a gene; V was cut back by 2 bases and J by 4 bases. The chain's CDR3 is CASSLGTGEYEQYF. As DNA, the CDR3 is TGTGCCAGCAGTTTAGGGACAGGGGAGTACGAGCAGTACTTC.

V and J are TRBV6-1 and TRBJ1-5; D uncertain. The CDR3 runs 13 residues. V was pared by 2 bases and J by 6 bases, with 8 bases between. Looked up from germline, CDR1 is MNHNS and CDR2 is SASEGT. The CDR3 DNA reads as TGTGCCAGCAGTGAAAATGGAGCTCAGCCCCAGCATTTT. Amino acid sequence: CASSENGAQPQHF.

The V and J genes are TRBV19 and TRBJ1-2; TRBD1 matches 9 bases. V gave up 6 bases and J gave up 2 bases; unmatched junction bases: 7. This CDR3 has 15 residues. Germline V CDR1 and CDR2: LNHDA, SQIVND (reference sequence). The CDR3 reads CASSDDRGYNYGYTF. The CDR3 DNA sequence: TGTGCCAGTAGCGACGACAGGGGGTACAACTATGGCTACACCTTC.

This chain joins TRBV5-6 and TRBJ2-5; TRBD2 matches 14 bases. Germline lookup yields CDR1 SGHDT and CDR2 YYEEEE. The CDR3 spans 17 residues. Unmatched junction bases numbered 11, after V lost 6 bases and J lost 4 bases. CDR3 in DNA: TGTGCCAGCACCAGGGGACTAGCGGGAGAGGCAGGAGAGACCCAGTACTTC. Its protein is CASTRGLAGEAGETQYF.

This clone was recorded only once. The DNA for the CDR3 is TGTGCCAGCAAAGGACAGGATAACTACGAGCAGTACTTC. This encodes CASKGQDNYEQYF. The chain recombines TRBV2 with TRBJ2-7; the match to TRBD1 covers 7 bases. The junction had 6 bases not matched to a gene; V was cut back by 7 bases and J by 3 bases. The CDR3 loop spans 13 amino acids. CDR1 and CDR2 (germline): SNHLY, FYNNEI.

The J gene is TRBJ1-1, the V gene TRBV7-9, with 10 bases that match TRBD1. The CDR3 runs 15 residues. The V gene's germline CDR1 is SEHNR and CDR2 FQNEAQ (reference sequence). V dropped 1 base and J dropped 6; count of bases not matched to a gene: 5. CDR3 amino acids: CASSLEGTGAPEAFF. The CDR3 DNA sequence: TGTGCCAGCAGCTTAGAGGGGACAGGGGCTCCTGAAGCTTTCTTT.

This chain connects TRBV2 to TRBJ2-7, with D possibly matching TRBD1 (6 bases). The CDR3 is made up of 14 amino acids. CDR1 is SNHLY, CDR2 FYNNEI, per germline. V was shortened by 6 bases and J by 0 bases, with 12 bases between the two germline ends. CDR3 amino acids: CASRRQEVSYEQYF. CDR3 nucleotides: TGTGCCAGCAGGAGACAGGAGGTCTCCTACGAGCAGTACTTC. Complete variable domain (other parts from reference TRBV2 and TRBJ2-7): EPEVTQTPSHQVTQMGQEVILRCVPISNHLYFYWYRQILGQKVEFLVSFYNNEISEKSEIFDDQFSVERPDGSNFTLKIRSTKLEDSAMYFCASRRQEVSYEQYFGPGTRLTVT.

V gene TRBV25-1 combines with J gene TRBJ2-1; 7 bases map to TRBD1. The germline V gene has CDR1 MGHDK and CDR2 SYGVNS. The ends lost 7 bases at V and 7 bases at J; junction bases unmatched: 16. This CDR3 contains 16 residues. The CDR3 sequence is CASIPKTGIGRNEQFF. CDR3 DNA sequence: TGTGCCAGCATCCCCAAGACAGGGATTGGTAGAAATGAGCAGTTCTTC.

The chain is built from TRBV7-3 and TRBJ2-3; 7 bases agree with TRBD1. CDR3 size: 15 residues. Germline V lookup: CDR1 SGHTA, CDR2 FQGTGA. After removal of 4 bases from V and 2 bases from J, the junction contained 6 bases not matched to a gene. In DNA, the CDR3 is TGTGCCAGCAGCTCAGCAGGGGGTCTCACAGATACGCAGTATTTT. As protein: CASSSAGGLTDTQYF.

The chain has TRBV28 and TRBJ1-1, with D uncertain. The length of the CDR3 is 15 residues. The germline CDR1 and CDR2 sequences are MDHEN and SYDVKM. V was shortened by 7 bases and J by 0 bases, with 15 bases between the two germline ends. CDR3: CASILRANLNTEAFF. As DNA, the CDR3 is TGTGCCAGCATATTGAGGGCCAATCTGAACACTGAAGCTTTCTTT.

This clone has just a few counts. This rearrangement joins TRBV5-4 to TRBJ2-1; the match to TRBD2 covers 8 bases. The CDR3 covers 15 residues. After removal of 0 bases from V and 7 bases from J, the junction contained 6 bases not matched to a gene. Germline lookup yields CDR1 SGHNT and CDR2 YYREEE (reference sequence). The CDR3 nucleotides read TGTGCCAGCAGCTTGGATGCGGGAGGACCGAATGAGCAGTTCTTC. Translated: CASSLDAGGPNEQFF.

The CDR3 DNA reads TGTGCCACCAGTCGAACGACAGGGGATGGGGAAAAACTGTTTTTT. It specifies CATSRTTGDGEKLFF. This rearrangement joins TRBV15 to TRBJ1-4; 8 bases are shared with TRBD1. The CDR3 extends over 15 amino acids. Germline V CDR1 and CDR2: LNHNV, YYDKDF (reference sequence). J lost 8 bases, V lost 6 bases, and 11 bases had no gene match.

In this sample, this clone turned up once. At one of its ends the junction is not consistent with the germline gene, which may arise from a read error. The CDR3 region is CASEAEGYPF. Written as DNA, the CDR3 is TGTGCCAGCGAAGCGGAAGGCTACCCCTTC. J is TRBJ1-2 and V is TRBV28, with D unclear. The CDR3 extends over 10 amino acids. The V gene's germline CDR1 is MDHEN and CDR2 SYDVKM.

The chain combines TRBV5-1 with TRBJ2-1; 9 bases fit TRBD2. The CDR3 has 14 residues. J was trimmed by 6 bases and V by 4 bases; bases with no gene match: 5. Germline V gene sequence: CDR1 SGHRS, CDR2 YFSETQ. The CDR3 nucleotides are TGCGCCAGCAGCACCGAGCGGGGGGTCAATGAGCAGTTCTTC. This codes for CASSTERGVNEQFF.

The J gene is TRBJ2-7, the V gene TRBV10-3; 7 bases fit TRBD2. Germline V gives CDR1 ENHRY, CDR2 SYGVKD. Trimming removed 3 bases from V and 7 bases from J; junction bases left unmatched: 12. This CDR3 is built from 15 residues. The CDR3 nucleotides read TGTGCCATCAGTGATAGCGGGTCCCCGTCGTGGGAGCAGTACTTC. It specifies CAISDSGSPSWEQYF.

The chain recombines TRBV27 with TRBJ2-6, with 12 positions matching TRBD2. Germline values: CDR1 MNHEY, CDR2 SMNVEV (reference sequence). The CDR3 spans 20 residues. Trimming took 6 bases from V and 1 from J; bases not matched to a gene: 13. CDR3 protein: CASSFLALTSGSSGANVLTF. The CDR3 region has the DNA TGTGCCAGCAGCTTTCTCGCCCTGACTAGCGGGAGTTCTGGGGCCAACGTCCTGACTTTC.

The genes are TRBV6-6 and TRBJ2-7, with TRBD1 matching 7 bases. The J segment lost 2 bases and the V segment lost 6 bases, leaving 10 bases of the junction unmatched. The CDR3 has 15 residues. CDR1 and CDR2 (germline): MNHNY, SVGAGI (reference sequence). The CDR3 loop is CASRAAGTDTYEQYF. The CDR3 nucleotides read TGTGCCAGCAGGGCCGCCGGGACAGACACCTACGAGCAGTACTTC.

The chain recombines TRBV27 with TRBJ2-7; 10 nucleotides align to TRBD1. Germline lookup yields CDR1 MNHEY and CDR2 SMNVEV (reference sequence). The CDR3 has 15 residues. J gave up 4 bases and V 4 bases, and 7 bases lay outside the gene matches. CDR3 in amino acids: CASSWSGTGAYEQYF. CDR3 DNA sequence: TGTGCCAGCAGTTGGTCCGGGACAGGGGCTTACGAGCAGTACTTC.

The rearrangement uses TRBV28 and TRBJ2-1; D unresolved. CDR3 length: 13 amino acids. Germline CDR1 reads MDHEN; CDR2 reads SYDVKM. The ends were cut back, 6 bases at V and 8 bases at J, with 14 bases in the middle. This CDR3 is CASRKLPVDEQFF. The CDR3 DNA is TGTGCCAGCAGAAAACTCCCTGTCGATGAGCAGTTCTTC. Full variable domain (missing parts from reference TRBV28 and TRBJ2-1): DVKVTQSSRYLVKRTGEKVFLECVQDMDHENMFWYRQDPGLGLRLIYFSYDVKMKEKGDIPEGYSVSREKKERFSLILESASTNQTSMYLCASRKLPVDEQFFGPGTRLTVL.

This clone was found a few times. The V gene is TRBV6-5, the J gene TRBJ2-7, with TRBD2 matching over 10 bases. CDR3 length: 14 amino acids. The ends lost 8 bases at V and 0 bases at J; junction bases unmatched: 4. The germline CDR1 and CDR2 sequences are MNHEY and SVGAGI. The chain's CDR3 is CASEAGGDSYEQYF. Here the CDR3 DNA reads TGTGCCAGCGAAGCGGGAGGGGACTCCTACGAGCAGTACTTC.

DNA of the CDR3: TGCAGCGTCCTGGACAGGGCCAACAATGAGCAGTTCTTC. Its translation: CSVLDRANNEQFF. The chain couples TRBV29-1 to TRBJ2-1; 8 nucleotides agree with TRBD1. V dropped 6 bases and J dropped 5; count of bases not matched to a gene: 6. This CDR3 region has 13 residues. Germline V gives CDR1 SQVTM, CDR2 ANQGSEA.

The genes are TRBV6-1 and TRBJ2-7, with 9 positions matching TRBD1. Germline CDR1 and CDR2: MNHNS and SASEGT. CDR3 size: 15 residues. With 7 bases clipped from V and 3 bases from J, the junction kept 10 bases outside the gene matches. CDR3 amino acids: CASTTGQGTNYEQYF. The DNA for the CDR3 is TGTGCCAGCACTACCGGACAGGGGACCAACTACGAGCAGTACTTC.